The next 20 T cell receptor beta chains were all read from a single sample in a study of OX40 agonist ivuxolimab in advanced cancers. Some clones are missing from TCRdb's copy, which holds only in-frame ones; the method was immunoSEQ multiplex PCR. The sample has 55,000 to 80,000 clones, about 90% seen once; the top ten hold about 5.6%. The specimen was CD4+ or CD8+ T cells sorted from blood, collected in a trial of the OX40 agonist ivuxolimab. The origin of the receptors is an adult with an advanced solid tumor such as melanoma, head and neck, liver or kidney cancer.

The CDR3, as DNA: TGCGCCAGCAGCCTAAAAGAAGGGGGCGACTATGGCTACACCTTC. As protein: CASSLKEGGDYGYTF. This chain uses TRBV4-1 with TRBJ1-2; 7 bases are a match to TRBD1. Germline V gives CDR1 MGHRA, CDR2 YSYEKL. CDR3 length: 15 amino acids. With V trimmed by 4 bases and J by 3 bases, 8 bases remained unmatched.

This clone appeared a single time. V and J are TRBV7-9 and TRBJ2-7, with 7 nucleotides matching TRBD2. Looked up from germline, CDR1 is SEHNR and CDR2 is FQNEAQ (reference sequence). The CDR3 is 16 amino acids. The V gene end was trimmed by 1 base and the J gene end by 3 bases; junction bases not matched to a gene: 9. The CDR3: CASSLGWEGGRYEQYF. In DNA form, the CDR3 reads TGTGCCAGCAGCTTAGGTTGGGAGGGAGGACGCTACGAGCAGTACTTC.

The gene calls are TRBV30 and TRBJ1-1; D is possibly TRBD1 (6 bases). V lost 2 bases to trimming and J lost 0 bases, with 16 bases between them. This CDR3 is built from 16 residues. The germline gives CDR1 GTSNPN, CDR2 SVGIG (reference sequence). The chain's CDR3 is CAWSRLIGGLNTEAFF. DNA for the CDR3: TGTGCCTGGAGTCGATTAATAGGGGGTCTGAACACTGAAGCTTTCTTT.

V gene TRBV9 combines with J gene TRBJ2-5; D unclear. V lost 0 bases and J 3 bases, leaving 9 bases between the germline ends. This CDR3 spans 14 amino acids. Germline V CDR1 and CDR2: SGDLS, YYNGEE. Here the CDR3 DNA reads TGTGCCAGCAGCGTAGGGATAAGGGAAGAGACCCAGTACTTC. Protein sequence: CASSVGIREETQYF. Supplemented by reference TRBV9 and TRBJ2-5, the full variable domain reads DSGVTQTPKHLITATGQRVTLRCSPRSGDLSVYWYQQSLDQGLQFLIQYYNGEERAKGNILERFSAQQFPDLHSELNLSSLELGDSALYFCASSVGIREETQYFGPGTRLLVL.

The rearrangement links TRBV9 to TRBJ2-1, with 14 bases that match TRBD2. Trimming removed 3 bases from V and 6 bases from J; junction bases left unmatched: 5. Germline V gene data show CDR1 as SGDLS and CDR2 as YYNGEE. This CDR3 is 16 amino acids long. The CDR3 nucleotides are TGTGCCAGCAGCGCCACCGGGACTAGCGGGAGCAATGAGCAGTTCTTC. Protein: CASSATGTSGSNEQFF.

The rearrangement links TRBV7-3 to TRBJ1-2; TRBD1 matches at 7 bases. The CDR3 covers 13 residues. The V and J ends lost 5 bases and 6 bases, in that order; junction bases with no gene match: 6. Germline V CDR1 and CDR2: SGHTA, FQGTGA. The CDR3, as DNA: TGTGCCAGCAGCCGACAGGGAAAGGATGGCTACACCTTC. This codes for CASSRQGKDGYTF.

The gene calls are TRBV11-2 and TRBJ2-3; TRBD2 matches at 7 bases. Germline V gene lookup returns CDR1 SGHAT and CDR2 FQNNGV. V lost 0 bases to trimming and J lost 8 bases; unmatched junction nucleotides: 2. This CDR3 contains 13 residues. CDR3 loop: CASSLDERGTQYF. CDR3 coding DNA: TGTGCCAGCAGCTTAGATGAGCGGGGTACGCAGTATTTT. Supplemented by reference TRBV11-2 and TRBJ2-3, the full variable domain reads EAGVAQSPRYKIIEKRQSVAFWCNPISGHATLYWYQQILGQGPKLLIQFQNNGVVDDSQLPKDRFSAERLKGVDSTLKIQPAKLEDSAVYLCASSLDERGTQYFGPGTRLTVL.

J is TRBJ2-1 and V is TRBV28; 7 nucleotides align to TRBD2. CDR1 and CDR2 (germline): MDHEN, SYDVKM. V gave up 7 bases and J gave up 5 bases; unmatched junction bases: 5. This CDR3 spans 13 amino acids. DNA for the CDR3: TGTGCCAGCATGGCTAGCGGAGACAATGAGCAGTTCTTC. It specifies CASMASGDNEQFF.

A word on this clone: One junction end does not reproduce the germline sequence, and a read error may be involved. The chain couples TRBV7-7 to TRBJ2-5, with 15 bases fitting TRBD2. Germline CDR1 reads SSHAT; CDR2 reads FNYEAQ (reference sequence). This CDR3 contains 16 residues. CDR3 in amino acids: CASSRTSGRVQETQYF. The CDR3 nucleotides are TGTGCTAGCAGCCGGACTAGCGGGAGGGTACAAGAGACCCAGTACTTC.

The CDR3 DNA follows: TGTGCCAACTCGAGAGCGGGAGAGATAAAGACCCAGTACTTC. It translates to CANSRAGEIKTQYF. This chain links TRBV28 with TRBJ2-5; 8 positions agree with TRBD2. The CDR3 consists of 14 residues. CDR1 and CDR2 (germline): MDHEN, SYDVKM. The V gene end was trimmed by 10 bases and the J gene end by 6 bases; junction bases not matched to a gene: 13.

V is TRBV5-1 and J is TRBJ1-2, with D unclear. The CDR3 covers 13 residues. The V and J ends lost 0 bases and 6 bases respectively, with 9 bases between them. Per the germline V gene, CDR1 is SGHRS and CDR2 is YFSETQ. The CDR3 region has the DNA TGCGCCAGCAGCTTGGATACAGACGATGGCTACACCTTC. Translation: CASSLDTDDGYTF.

The rearrangement uses TRBV28 and TRBJ2-7; D ambiguous. CDR1 is MDHEN, CDR2 SYDVKM, per germline. The CDR3 sequence is 12 residues long. V dropped 2 bases and J dropped 4 bases, with 6 bases sitting between them. CDR3 bases: TGTGCCAGCAGTTTAGTTTTGTACGAGCAGTACTTC. Protein sequence: CASSLVLYEQYF.

This clone was found once. The rearrangement joins TRBV19 to TRBJ1-1; the D gene is possibly TRBD1 (5 bases). With 8 bases removed from V and 1 base from J, the gap between germline ends came to 17 bases. The CDR3 covers 15 residues. The germline CDR1 and CDR2 sequences are LNHDA and SQIVND (reference sequence). This CDR3 is CASEPPGRGNTEAFF. CDR3 DNA sequence: TGTGCCAGTGAGCCACCGGGGAGGGGGAACACTGAAGCTTTCTTT.

The chain employs TRBV28 and TRBJ1-4; 7 bases map to TRBD1. This CDR3 region has 16 residues. CDR1 is MDHEN and CDR2 is SYDVKM in the germline V gene. J was trimmed by 2 bases and V by 5 bases; bases with no gene match: 8. The CDR3 loop is CASSPTGRMTNEKLFF. CDR3 nucleotides: TGTGCCAGCAGTCCGACAGGGAGAATGACTAATGAAAAACTGTTTTTT.

The chain joins TRBV25-1 to TRBJ2-5; 11 positions agree with TRBD2. This CDR3 spans 16 amino acids. J gave up 6 bases and V 4 bases, and 10 bases lay outside the gene matches. Germline-derived CDR1 and CDR2 are MGHDK and SYGVNS. This CDR3 reads CASSVPGLAGGKTQYF. The CDR3 nucleotides are TGTGCCAGCAGTGTCCCCGGACTAGCGGGCGGGAAGACCCAGTACTTC.

The chain joins TRBV21-1 to TRBJ2-1; the D segment call TRBD2 is taken from the table without a DNA check. TRBV21-1 is an annotated pseudogene. This CDR3 comprises 16 residues. The DNA for the CDR3 is TGTGCCAGCAGCAAACGGTCGGAGCGGATTTACAATGAGCAGTTCTTC. Its translation: CASSKRSERIYNEQFF.

This clone was seen a handful of times. The V and J genes are TRBV27 and TRBJ2-3; the D gene is possibly TRBD1 (6 bases). With 2 bases removed from V and 0 bases from J, the gap between germline ends came to 21 bases. The CDR3 covers 19 residues. Germline values: CDR1 MNHEY, CDR2 SMNVEV (reference sequence). The CDR3 DNA sequence: TGTGCCAGCAGTTTACGGACAGTTAGATTTGCCACTAGCACAGATACGCAGTATTTT. It codes for CASSLRTVRFATSTDTQYF.

This chain uses TRBV9 with TRBJ2-6; D uncertain. V was pared by 4 bases and J by 1 base, with 12 bases between. Germline V lookup: CDR1 SGDLS, CDR2 YYNGEE. The CDR3 length is 16 residues. CDR3 DNA: TGTGCCAGCAGCCTACTCGATACATCTGGGGCCAACGTCCTGACTTTC. Encoded protein: CASSLLDTSGANVLTF.

The chain recombines TRBV30 with TRBJ2-5, with unresolved D. This CDR3 has 10 amino acids. Germline V CDR1 and CDR2: GTSNPN, SVGIG (reference sequence). V lost 5 bases, J lost 1 base, and 2 bases lay in between. CDR3 sequence (DNA): TGTGCCTGGGGCCAAGAGACCCAGTACTTC. This translates into CAWGQETQYF.

V is TRBV7-9 and J is TRBJ1-2; weak D call: TRBD1 (5 bases). This CDR3 region has 14 residues. Trimming left V 5 bases short and J 2 bases short, with 12 bases between. Germline CDR1 SEHNR, CDR2 FQNEAQ (reference sequence). CDR3 in DNA: TGTGCCAGCAGCCACGGACACCCCAACTATGGCTACACCTTC. Translation gives CASSHGHPNYGYTF.